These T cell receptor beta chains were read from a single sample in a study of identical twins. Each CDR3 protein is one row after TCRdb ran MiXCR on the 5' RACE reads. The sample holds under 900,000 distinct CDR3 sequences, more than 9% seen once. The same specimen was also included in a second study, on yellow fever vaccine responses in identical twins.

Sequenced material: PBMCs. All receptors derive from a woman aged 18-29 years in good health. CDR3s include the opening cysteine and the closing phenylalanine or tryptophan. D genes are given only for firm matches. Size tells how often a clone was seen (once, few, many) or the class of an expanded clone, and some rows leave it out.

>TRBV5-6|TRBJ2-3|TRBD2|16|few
CASSYRTSGRADTQYF
TGTGCCAGCAGCTACCGGACTAGCGGGAGGGCGGATACGCAGTATTTT
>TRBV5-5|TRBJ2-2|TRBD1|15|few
CASSAGTGATGELFF
TGTGCCAGCAGCGCCGGGACAGGGGCCACCGGGGAGCTGTTTTTT
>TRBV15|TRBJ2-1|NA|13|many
CATSRDRQGIWFF
TGTGCCACCAGCAGAGATCGGCAGGGTATCTGGTTCTTC
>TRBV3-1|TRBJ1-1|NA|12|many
CASSQPNTEAFF
TGTGCCAGCAGCCAACCGAACACTGAAGCTTTCTTT
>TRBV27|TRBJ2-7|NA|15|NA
CASSYKTRATYEQYF
TGTGCCAGCAGCTATAAAACTCGTGCTACCTACGAGCAGTACTTC
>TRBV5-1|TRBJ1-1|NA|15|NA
CASSLLGRENTEAFF
TGCGCCAGCAGCTTGCTCGGACGGGAGAACACTGAAGCTTTCTTT
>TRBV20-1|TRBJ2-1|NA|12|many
CSARELAVEQFF
TGCAGTGCTAGAGAACTAGCCGTTGAGCAGTTCTTC
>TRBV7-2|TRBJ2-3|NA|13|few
CASSHRSQDTQYF
TGTGCCAGCAGCCACCGATCCCAAGATACGCAGTATTTT
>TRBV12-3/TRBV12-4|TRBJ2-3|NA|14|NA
CASSFRRGTDTQYF
TGTGCCAGCAGCTTCCGGCGGGGCACAGATACGCAGTATTTT
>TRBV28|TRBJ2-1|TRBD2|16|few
CASSLGLAGATSEQFF
TGTGCCAGCAGTTTGGGGCTAGCGGGGGCCACGAGTGAGCAGTTCTTC
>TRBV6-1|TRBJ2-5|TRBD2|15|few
CASNSGGGGQETQYF
TGTGCCAGCAACTCGGGAGGGGGGGGCCAAGAGACCCAGTACTTC
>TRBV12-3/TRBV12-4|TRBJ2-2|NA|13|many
CASSWQNTGELFF
TGTGCCAGTTCCTGGCAAAACACCGGGGAGCTGTTTTTT
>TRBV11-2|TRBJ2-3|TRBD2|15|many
CASSLTSGRSDTQYF
TGTGCCAGCAGCTTGACTAGCGGGAGGTCGGATACGCAGTATTTT
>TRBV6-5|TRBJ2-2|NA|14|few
CASSYSQPTGELFF
TGTGCCAGCAGTTACTCTCAACCCACCGGGGAGCTGTTTTTT
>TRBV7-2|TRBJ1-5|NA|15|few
CASSLETYSNQPQHF
TGTGCCAGCAGCTTAGAGACGTATAGCAATCAGCCCCAGCATTTT
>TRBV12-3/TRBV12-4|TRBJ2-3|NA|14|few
CASSYRRPTDTQYF
TGTGCCAGCAGTTACAGGAGACCCACAGATACGCAGTATTTT
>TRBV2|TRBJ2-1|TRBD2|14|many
CASSVGLGFDEQFF
TGTGCCAGCAGTGTAGGACTAGGTTTCGATGAGCAGTTCTTC
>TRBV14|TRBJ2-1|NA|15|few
CASSQSPLSYNEQFF
TGTGCCAGCAGCCAAAGTCCACTCTCCTACAATGAGCAGTTCTTC
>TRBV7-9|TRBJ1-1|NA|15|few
CASSASGSMGTEAFF
TGTGCCAGCAGCGCTTCAGGGAGTATGGGCACTGAAGCTTTCTTT
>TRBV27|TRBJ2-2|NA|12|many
CASSFLDGELFF
TGTGCCAGCAGTTTCTTGGACGGGGAGCTGTTTTTT
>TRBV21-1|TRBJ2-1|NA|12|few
CASRNGVFEQFF
TGTGCCAGCAGGAACGGGGTCTTTGAGCAGTTCTTC
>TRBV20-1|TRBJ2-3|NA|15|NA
CSARDWAGGTDTQYF
TGCAGTGCTAGAGATTGGGCAGGAGGCACAGATACGCAGTATTTT
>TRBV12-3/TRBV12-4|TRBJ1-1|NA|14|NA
CASTPGGRLTEAFF
TGTGCCAGCACACCGGGGGGCAGACTTACTGAAGCTTTCTTT
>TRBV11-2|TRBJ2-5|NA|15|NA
CASSFRGAPEETQYF
TGTGCCAGCAGCTTTCGGGGGGCTCCGGAAGAGACCCAGTACTTC
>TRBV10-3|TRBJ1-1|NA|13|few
CATTWGRGTEAFF
TGTGCCACGACCTGGGGTAGGGGCACTGAAGCTTTCTTT
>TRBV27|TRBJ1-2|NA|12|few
CASSLGPQPTHF
TGTGCCAGCAGTTTAGGCCCTCAGCCGACCCACTTC
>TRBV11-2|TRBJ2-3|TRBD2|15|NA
CASSASGGGTDTQYF
TGTGCCAGCAGTGCTAGCGGGGGGGGCACAGATACGCAGTATTTT
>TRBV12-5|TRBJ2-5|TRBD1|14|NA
CASGAGQGTETQYF
TGTGCTAGTGGTGCAGGACAGGGTACCGAGACCCAGTACTTC
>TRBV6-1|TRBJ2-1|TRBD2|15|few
CASTSEGSGSNEQFF
TGTGCCAGCACGAGTGAAGGGAGCGGGAGCAATGAGCAGTTCTTC
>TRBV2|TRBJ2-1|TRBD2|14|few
CAGGEREVVSEQFF
TGTGCCGGAGGGGAGCGGGAGGTTGTTAGTGAGCAGTTCTTC
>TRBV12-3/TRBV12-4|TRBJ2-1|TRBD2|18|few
CASSFPEWAGGLDNEQFF
TGTGCCAGCAGTTTCCCCGAGTGGGCGGGAGGGCTGGACAATGAGCAGTTCTTC
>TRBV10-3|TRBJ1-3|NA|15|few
CAIRRGDISGNTIYF
TGTGCCATCAGACGAGGGGACATCTCTGGAAACACCATATATTTT
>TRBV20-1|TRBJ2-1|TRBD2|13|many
CSAWGGSNNEQFF
TGCAGTGCTTGGGGGGGATCAAACAATGAGCAGTTCTTC
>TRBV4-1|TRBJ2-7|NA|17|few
CASSHPPPASSSYEQYF
TGCGCCAGCAGCCATCCCCCCCCAGCAAGTAGCTCCTACGAGCAGTACTTC
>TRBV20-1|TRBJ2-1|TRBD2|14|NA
CSARDPWREGQQFF
TGCAGTGCTAGAGACCCTTGGCGGGAGGGCCAGCAGTTCTTC
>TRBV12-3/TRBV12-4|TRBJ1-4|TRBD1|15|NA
CASKEGQTGKEKLFF
TGTGCCAGCAAAGAGGGACAGACGGGGAAAGAAAAACTGTTTTTT
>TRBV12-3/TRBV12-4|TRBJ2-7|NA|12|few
CASSRRPYEQYF
TGTGCCAGCAGCCGCAGGCCCTACGAGCAGTACTTC
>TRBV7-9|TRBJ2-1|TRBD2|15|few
CASSIGLAGGNEQFF
TGTGCCAGCAGCATCGGACTAGCGGGGGGCAATGAGCAGTTCTTC
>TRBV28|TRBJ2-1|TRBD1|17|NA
CASSLGQGPRSYNEQFF
TGTGCCAGCAGTTTGGGACAGGGTCCTCGCTCCTACAATGAGCAGTTCTTC
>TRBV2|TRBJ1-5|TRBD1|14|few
CASSPFGQGVPQHF
TGTGCCAGCAGTCCCTTTGGACAGGGAGTGCCCCAGCATTTT
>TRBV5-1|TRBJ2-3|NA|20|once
CASSFRPREGAVGTTDTQYF
TGCGCCAGCAGCTTCCGCCCCCGGGAGGGGGCAGTTGGGACCACAGATACGCAGTATTTT
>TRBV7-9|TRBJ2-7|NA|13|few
CASSLDGRGGQYF
TGTGCCAGCAGCTTAGATGGCAGGGGGGGGCAGTACTTC
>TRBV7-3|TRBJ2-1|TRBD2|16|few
CASSSKTSGGRNEQFF
TGTGCCAGCAGCTCCAAGACTAGCGGAGGCCGCAATGAGCAGTTCTTC
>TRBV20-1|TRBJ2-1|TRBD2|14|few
CSARDGSGSNEQFF
TGCAGTGCTAGAGATGGTAGCGGGAGTAATGAGCAGTTCTTC
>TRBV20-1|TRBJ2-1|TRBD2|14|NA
CSAKGLAGDHEQFF
TGCAGTGCAAAGGGACTAGCGGGAGATCATGAGCAGTTCTTC
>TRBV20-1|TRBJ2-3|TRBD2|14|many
CSAFGGGRTDTQYF
TGCAGTGCCTTTGGGGGGGGACGCACAGATACGCAGTATTTT